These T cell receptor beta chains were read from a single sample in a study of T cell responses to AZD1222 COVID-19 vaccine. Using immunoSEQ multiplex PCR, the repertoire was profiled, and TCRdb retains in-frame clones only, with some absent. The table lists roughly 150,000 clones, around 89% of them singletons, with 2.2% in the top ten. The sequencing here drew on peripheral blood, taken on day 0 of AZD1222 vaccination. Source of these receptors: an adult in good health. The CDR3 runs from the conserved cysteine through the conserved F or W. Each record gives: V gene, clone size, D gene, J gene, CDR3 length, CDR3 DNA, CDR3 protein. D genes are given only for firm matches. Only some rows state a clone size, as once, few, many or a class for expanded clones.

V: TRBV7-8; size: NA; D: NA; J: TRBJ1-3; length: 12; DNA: TGTGCCAGCAGCTTAGGTGTAAACACCATATATTTT; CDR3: CASSLGVNTIYF
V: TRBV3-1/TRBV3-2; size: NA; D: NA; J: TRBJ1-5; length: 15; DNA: TGTGCCAGCAGCCAAGTGTTGGGGGCAGGTCAGCCCCAGCATTTT; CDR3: CASSQVLGAGQPQHF
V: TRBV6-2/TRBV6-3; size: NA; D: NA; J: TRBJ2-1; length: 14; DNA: TGTGCCAGCAGTTTCTTAATCCCCTACAATGAGCAGTTCTTC; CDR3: CASSFLIPYNEQFF
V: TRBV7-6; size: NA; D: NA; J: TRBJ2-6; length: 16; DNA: TGTGCCAGCAGCCCCTTGGGGGCCTCTGGGGCCAACGTCCTGACTTTC; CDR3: CASSPLGASGANVLTF
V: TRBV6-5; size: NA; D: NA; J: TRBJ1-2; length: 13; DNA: TGTGCCAGCAGTCCAGAGGGAACCTATGGCTACACCTTC; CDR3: CASSPEGTYGYTF
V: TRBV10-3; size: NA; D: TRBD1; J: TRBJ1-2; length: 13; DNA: TGTGCCATCAGTGATGGGACAGGGAAGGGCTACACCTTC; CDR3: CAISDGTGKGYTF
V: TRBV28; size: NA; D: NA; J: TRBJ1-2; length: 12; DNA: TGTGCCAGCACCTTAACGGGGATTGGCTACACCTTC; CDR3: CASTLTGIGYTF
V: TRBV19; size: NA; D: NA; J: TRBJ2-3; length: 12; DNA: TGTGCCTCCCGTGCAGGGCAAGATACGCAGTATTTT; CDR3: CASRAGQDTQYF
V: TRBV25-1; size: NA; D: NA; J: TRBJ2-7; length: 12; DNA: TGTGCCAGCAGAGCGGACTCCTACGAGCAGTACTTC; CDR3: CASRADSYEQYF
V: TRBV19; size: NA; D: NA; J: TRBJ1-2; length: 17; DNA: TGTGCCAGTAGTCCCTGGCGATCAGACAGCGTGAACTATGGCTACACCTTC; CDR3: CASSPWRSDSVNYGYTF
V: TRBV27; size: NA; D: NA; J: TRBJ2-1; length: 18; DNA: TGTGCCAGCAGTTTATCCGCAATCCCAAGGCAGTTTTACAATGAGCAGTTCTTC; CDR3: CASSLSAIPRQFYNEQFF
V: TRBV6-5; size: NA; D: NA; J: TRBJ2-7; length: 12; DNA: TGTGCCAGCTACGTGGGAGCCAACGAGCAGTACTTC; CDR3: CASYVGANEQYF
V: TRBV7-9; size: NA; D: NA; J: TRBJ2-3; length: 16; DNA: TGTGCCAGCAGCTTAGCGCTTGGGGGAAACACAGATACGCAGTATTTT; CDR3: CASSLALGGNTDTQYF
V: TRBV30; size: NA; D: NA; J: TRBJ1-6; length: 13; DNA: TGTGCCTGGAGTGGACAGAGGATCACACCCCTCCACTTT; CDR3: CAWSGQRITPLHF
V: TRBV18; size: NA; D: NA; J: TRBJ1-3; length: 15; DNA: TGTGCCAGCTCACCACTGCACTCCCGGGGAAACACCATATATTTT; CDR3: CASSPLHSRGNTIYF
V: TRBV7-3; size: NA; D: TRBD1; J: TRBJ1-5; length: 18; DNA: TGTGCCAGCAGCTTACCGGGACAGGGCACCACATCTAGCCAGCCCCAGCATTTT; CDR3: CASSLPGQGTTSSQPQHF
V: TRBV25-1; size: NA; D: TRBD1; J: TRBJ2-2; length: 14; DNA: TGTGCCAGCAGTGAAAGACAGGGGGCCGGGGAGCTGTTTTTT; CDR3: CASSERQGAGELFF
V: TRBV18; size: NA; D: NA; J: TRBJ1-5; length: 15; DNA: TGTGCCAGCTCACCGGGGGGAAGGCTCAATCAGCCCCAGCATTTT; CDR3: CASSPGGRLNQPQHF
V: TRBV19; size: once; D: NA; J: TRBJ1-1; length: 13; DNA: TGTGCCAGTAGCCCCGTATCCGGCACTGAAGCTTTCTTT; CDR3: CASSPVSGTEAFF
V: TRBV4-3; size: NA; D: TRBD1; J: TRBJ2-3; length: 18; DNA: TGCGCCAGCAGCCAAGGGCCCGCCGACAGGGTAAGGACAGATACGCAGTATTTT; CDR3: CASSQGPADRVRTDTQYF
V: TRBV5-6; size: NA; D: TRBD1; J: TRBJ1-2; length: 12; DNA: TGTGCCAACGGGACAGGGGGTTGCGGCTACACCTTC; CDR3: CANGTGGCGYTF
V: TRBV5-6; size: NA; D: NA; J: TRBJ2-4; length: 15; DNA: TGTGCCAGCAGCGGGGAAATCCCGTTGGAAAACATTCAGTACTTC; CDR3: CASSGEIPLENIQYF
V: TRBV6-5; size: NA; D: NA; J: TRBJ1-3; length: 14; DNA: TGTGCCAGCAGTTCCCGGGCGAGTGGAAACACCATATATTTT; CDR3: CASSSRASGNTIYF
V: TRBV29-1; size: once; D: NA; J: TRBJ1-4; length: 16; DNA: TGCAGCGTTGCTATTGGCGGGGTGGGCACTAATGAAAAACTGTTTTTT; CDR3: CSVAIGGVGTNEKLFF
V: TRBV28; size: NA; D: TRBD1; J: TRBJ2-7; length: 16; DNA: TGTGCCAGCAGTTTCAATAGCGGGACAGGGGGCTACGAGCAGTACTTC; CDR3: CASSFNSGTGGYEQYF
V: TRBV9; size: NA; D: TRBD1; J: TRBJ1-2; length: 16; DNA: TGTGCCAGCAGCGGTACCGGGACAGTAGGGGTTTATGGCTACACCTTC; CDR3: CASSGTGTVGVYGYTF
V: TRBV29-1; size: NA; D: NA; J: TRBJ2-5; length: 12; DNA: TGCAGCGGGGGGAGTTTGGGTGAGACCCAGTACTTC; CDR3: CSGGSLGETQYF
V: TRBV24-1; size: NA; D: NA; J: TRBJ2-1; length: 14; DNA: TGTGCCACCAGTGATGCCGGACTAGGGGGTGAGCAGTTCTTC; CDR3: CATSDAGLGGEQFF
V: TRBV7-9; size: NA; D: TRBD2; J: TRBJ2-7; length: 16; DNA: TGTGCCAGCAGCCCCCCCTCTAGCGGCCCTCTACGTGAGCAGTACTTC; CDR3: CASSPPSSGPLREQYF
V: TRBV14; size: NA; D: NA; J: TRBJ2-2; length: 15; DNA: TGTGCCAGCAGTCTCGACAGACTCCCAAACGGGGAGCTGTTTTTT; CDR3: CASSLDRLPNGELFF
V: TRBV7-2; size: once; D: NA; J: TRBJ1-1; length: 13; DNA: TGTGCCAGCAGCTTAATCGGGGTTCGGGCCGCTTTCTTT; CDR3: CASSLIGVRAAFF
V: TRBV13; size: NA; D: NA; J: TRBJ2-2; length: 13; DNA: TGTGCCAGCAGCTCCCTCAACGGCGGGGAGCTGTTTTTT; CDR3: CASSSLNGGELFF
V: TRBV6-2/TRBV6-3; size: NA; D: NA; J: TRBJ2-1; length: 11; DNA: TGTGCCAGCAGTCCCTCGGGTGAGCAGTTCTTC; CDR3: CASSPSGEQFF
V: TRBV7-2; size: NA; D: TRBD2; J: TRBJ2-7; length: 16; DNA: TGTGCCAGCAGCGTTAATAGCGGGACGCCCCTCCGCGAGCAGTACTTC; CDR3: CASSVNSGTPLREQYF
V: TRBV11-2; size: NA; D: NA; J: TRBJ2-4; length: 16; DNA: TGTGCCAGCAGCTTAGTTCCCTCTATAGCCAAAAACATTCAGTACTTC; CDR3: CASSLVPSIAKNIQYF
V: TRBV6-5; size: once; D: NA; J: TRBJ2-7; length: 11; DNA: TGTGCCAGCAGCCCCTGGTACGAGCAGTACTTC; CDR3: CASSPWYEQYF
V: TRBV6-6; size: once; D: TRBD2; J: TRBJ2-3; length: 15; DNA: TGTGCCAGCAACAGACTAGCGGAAATCACAGATACGCAGTATTTT; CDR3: CASNRLAEITDTQYF